The source of this T cell receptor (beta chain) is a study of radiation and T cells in renal cell carcinoma. Study details: Nephrectomy followed 15 Gy stereotactic body radiation by 4 weeks. Study outcomes and limitations: From baseline, blood top tumor clonotypes peaked at 2 weeks post-radiation.

About this clone itself: The antigen remains undetermined.

Noted time point: baseline pretreatment blood. Treatment given: 15 Gy SBRT to primary tumor, nephrectomy 4 weeks later. Germline V CDR1 and CDR2: SGHNT, YYREEE (reference sequence). V was pared by 1 base and J by 6 bases, with 20 bases between. This CDR3 spans 17 amino acids. Clones were read by immunoSEQ multiplex PCR, and TCRdb kept only the in-frame ones, dropping some. The table has 140,000 or so clones, over 75% seen once. The chain combines TRBV5-4 with TRBJ2-1, with D possibly TRBD1 on 5 matching bases. The starting material was blood, obtained from a patient whose treatment included radiotherapy and nephrectomy. The sequence was obtained from a woman between 45 and 60 years old with renal cell carcinoma. The CDR3, as DNA: TGTGCCAGCAGCTTGACAGATACAGGTAGTTCGGGCAATGAGCAGTTCTTC. Amino acids: CASSLTDTGSSGNEQFF.